A single sample is the source of the 7 T cell receptor beta chains below, sequenced in a study of blood T cell repertoires in COVID-19. Using immunoSEQ multiplex PCR, the repertoire was profiled, and TCRdb retains in-frame clones only, with some absent. The sample has under 20,000 clones, 85% to 90% seen once. The sample consisted of peripheral blood. The receptors derive from a human donor with active COVID-19. The donor label of this sample is uncertain.

In regard to this clone: The junction differs from germline at one of its ends, possibly a read error. V usage is TRBV6-2 or TRBV6-3 and J usage is TRBJ2-3; 7 bases line up with TRBD2. The CDR3 has 13 residues. Germline loops: CDR1 MNHEY, CDR2 SVGEGT. The CDR3 region is CASSYLPSGATDF. The CDR3 region has the DNA TGTGCCAGCAGTTACCTCCCAAGCGGGGCCACTGATTTT.

The rearrangement joins TRBV6-2 or TRBV6-3 to TRBJ2-3, with D perhaps matching TRBD2 (5 bases). CDR3 length: 17 residues. Germline loops: CDR1 MNHEY, CDR2 SVGEGT. V lost 0 bases and J 5 bases, leaving 18 bases between the germline ends. The DNA for the CDR3 is TGTGCCAGCAGTTACTCTTCGAGCGGTGGCATTAGAGATACGCAGTATTTT. Its translation: CASSYSSSGGIRDTQYF.

This sequence joins TRBV4-2 and TRBJ2-7, with 7 bases lining up with TRBD1. Germline V gene sequence: CDR1 LGHNA, CDR2 YNFKEQ. V was pared by 2 bases and J by 2 bases, with 6 bases of the junction left unmatched. This CDR3 is built from 15 residues. The CDR3 spells CASSQFLQGPYEQYF. CDR3 sequence (DNA): TGTGCCAGCAGCCAATTTCTACAGGGGCCCTACGAGCAGTACTTC.

In this sample, this clone turned up once. The chain carries TRBV6-2 or TRBV6-3 and TRBJ2-5; D may be TRBD1 (5 bases). The CDR3 covers 15 residues. Germline V CDR1 and CDR2: MNHEY, SVGEGT. V was shortened by 5 bases and J by 1 base, with 14 bases between the two germline ends. The CDR3, as DNA: TGTGCCAGCAGTAACGGACACACCGTCCAAGAGACCCAGTACTTC. This codes for CASSNGHTVQETQYF.

The V and J genes are TRBV18 and TRBJ1-2; D is uncertain. The V end lost 4 bases, the J end lost 1 base, and 13 bases lay between the germline ends. CDR3 size: 15 residues. CDR1 and CDR2 (germline): KGHSH, LQKENI. CDR3 coding DNA: TGTGCCAGCTCACGTGGGCAGGATATTAACTATGGCTACACCTTC. It codes for CASSRGQDINYGYTF.

A few counts support this clone. This chain joins TRBV6-5 and TRBJ1-2; a possible D gene is TRBD1 (5 bases). Per germline, CDR1 MNHEY and CDR2 SVGAGI. The V end lost 2 bases, the J end lost 7 bases, and 8 bases lay between the germline ends. The CDR3 sequence is 12 residues long. CDR3: CASSYVGGGYTF. The CDR3 DNA reads as TGTGCCAGCAGTTACGTCGGGGGTGGCTACACCTTC.

The rearrangement joins TRBV29-1 to TRBJ2-6, with D possibly matching TRBD2 (7 bases). The CDR3 sequence is 15 residues long. V gave up 7 bases and J gave up 0 bases, with 13 bases separating them. Germline V lookup: CDR1 SQVTM, CDR2 ANQGSEA. CDR3 amino acids: CSARGGASGANVLTF. In DNA, the CDR3 is TGCAGCGCTAGGGGGGGGGCCTCTGGGGCCAACGTCCTGACTTTC.